The T cell receptor (beta chain) described here comes from a study of beta chain features in type 1 diabetes. Study-level findings and limits: In every one of the four CD4+ subsets, TCRB CDR3s were moderately but significantly shorter in Type 1 diabetes patients. With patients and controls alike, PCR might favor shorter templates to an equal degree.

Note on this clone: Its antigen is still unknown.

This CDR3 is 15 amino acids long. V lost 1 base and J lost 0, with 10 bases in between. Germline V gene data show CDR1 as SGHRS and CDR2 as YFSETQ. Reverse transcription of all isolated RNA meant that expressed TCRB transcripts were sequenced. Here immunoSEQ multiplex PCR was the method, and the copy in TCRdb shows in-frame clones only, minus some. Found here are roughly 140,000 clones, about 9.4% of them singletons; the top ten hold more than 0.45%. Sequencing input: central memory CD4+ T cells from blood. The chain employs TRBV5-1 and TRBJ1-1; D is ambiguous. The clonotype comes from a man under 40 with type 1 diabetes. The chain's CDR3 is CASSLSMAVNTEAFF. CDR3 nucleotides: TGCGCCAGCAGCTTGTCGATGGCCGTGAACACTGAAGCTTTCTTT.